This T cell receptor beta chain came from a study of T-cell memory formation after mild COVID-19. Study outcomes and limitations: CM and EM subsets held most contracting CD4+ clones; EMRA held CD8+ ones.

The CDR3 length is 14 residues. Germline V gene data show CDR1 as LGHNA and CDR2 as YSLEER. The V and J ends lost 0 bases and 3 bases respectively, with 9 bases between them. MiXCR, applied by TCRdb to the 5' RACE reads, yields one record per CDR3 protein. Among 470,000 or so distinct CDR3 sequences listed, approximately 18% were seen once. Note on this clonotype: As yet, its antigen is unknown.

The sequencing input was PBMCs or a T cell subset sorted from them (not recorded which). The sequence came from a man aged 18 to 29 who had mild COVID-19 (a few samples of this study predate the infection). Cell type and time point are not known. V and J are TRBV4-3 and TRBJ2-7, with D hard to call. The CDR3 DNA follows: TGCGCCAGCAGCCAAGAAGCACAGCACTACGAGCAGTACTTC. Translation gives CASSQEAQHYEQYF.